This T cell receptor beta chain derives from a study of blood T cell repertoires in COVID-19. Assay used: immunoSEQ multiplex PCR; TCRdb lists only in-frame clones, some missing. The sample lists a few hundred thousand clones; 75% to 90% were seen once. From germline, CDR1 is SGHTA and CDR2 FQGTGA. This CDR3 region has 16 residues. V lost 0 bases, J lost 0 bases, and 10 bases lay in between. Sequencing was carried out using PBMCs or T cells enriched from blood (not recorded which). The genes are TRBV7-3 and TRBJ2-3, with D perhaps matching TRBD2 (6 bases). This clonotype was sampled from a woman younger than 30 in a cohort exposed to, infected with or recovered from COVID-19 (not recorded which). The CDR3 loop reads CASSLTLAESTDTQYF. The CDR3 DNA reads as TGTGCCAGCAGCTTAACCTTAGCGGAGAGCACAGATACGCAGTATTTT.